The T cell receptor (beta chain) under discussion was sequenced for a study of blood T cells in healthy people across ages. General observations from the study: Correlation between TCR beta diversity and naive T cell percentage was strong.

The V end lost 7 bases, the J end lost 1 base, and 13 bases lay between the germline ends. This CDR3 spans 14 amino acids. Per germline, CDR1 MNHEY and CDR2 SVGEGT. A sample-barcoded 5' primer and a J-beta primer mix were used in a second PCR of about 7 to 12 cycles. Every molecule of cDNA carried a tag from a template-switch adaptor with 12 random nucleotides. TCRdb ran MiXCR on the 5' RACE reads and lists one entry per CDR3 protein. This sample has more than 800,000 distinct CDR3 sequences; more than 40% occur once, and the top ten carry about 19%. Details on this clonotype: Its antigen remains unidentified.

The source of this sequence is a woman aged 55-75 years in good health. The chain links TRBV6-2 or TRBV6-3 to TRBJ2-5; either TRBD1 or TRBD2 may fit D (5 bases each). Sequencing was carried out using blood. CDR3 nucleotide sequence: TGTGCCAGCATCCGGGGCCGCGGCCAAGAGACCCAGTACTTC. The encoded protein is CASIRGRGQETQYF.